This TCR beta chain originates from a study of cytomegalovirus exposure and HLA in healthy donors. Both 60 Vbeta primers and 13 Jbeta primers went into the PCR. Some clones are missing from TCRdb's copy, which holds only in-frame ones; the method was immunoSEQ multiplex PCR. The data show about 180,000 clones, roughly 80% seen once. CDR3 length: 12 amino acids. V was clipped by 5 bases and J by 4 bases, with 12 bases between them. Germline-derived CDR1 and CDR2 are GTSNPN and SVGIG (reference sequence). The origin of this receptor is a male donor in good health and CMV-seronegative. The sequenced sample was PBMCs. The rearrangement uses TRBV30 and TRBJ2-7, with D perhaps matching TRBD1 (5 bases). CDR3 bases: TGTGCCTGGGACGTAAGGGGTTACGAGCAGTACTTC. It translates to CAWDVRGYEQYF.